These T cell receptor beta chains were read from a single sample in a study of blood T cell repertoires in COVID-19. Profiled with immunoSEQ multiplex PCR; TCRdb holds only in-frame clones, not every one. The table lists nearly 55,000 clones, roughly 79% of them singletons. The sample taken for sequencing was peripheral blood. The receptors stem from a human donor with active or convalescent COVID-19. The donor label of this sample is uncertain. The CDR3 runs from the conserved cysteine through the conserved F or W. D genes are given only for firm matches. For some rows the clone size is stated as once, few or many, or as a class when expanded; others skip it.

abundance	v_gene	d_gene	j_gene	CDR3aa	CDR3nt
-	TRBV6-6	-	TRBJ1-6	CASTPPRGGDSPLHF	TGTGCCAGCACCCCCCCTAGGGGAGGCGATTCACCCCTCCACTTT
few	TRBV30	-	TRBJ1-4	CAWSAGGSSKLFF	TGTGCCTGGAGTGCGGGGGGGTCTTCAAAACTGTTTTTT
-	TRBV28	-	TRBJ2-7	CASSWSGYAYEQYF	TGTGCCAGCAGTTGGAGCGGGTACGCCTACGAGCAGTACTTC
few	TRBV6-4	TRBD1	TRBJ1-2	CASSDSQGAYGYTF	TGTGCCAGCAGTGACTCTCAGGGGGCCTATGGCTACACCTTC
few	TRBV28	TRBD1	TRBJ2-2	CASNTGGNTGELFF	TGTGCCAGCAATACAGGGGGGAACACCGGGGAGCTGTTTTTT
-	TRBV4-1	-	TRBJ2-7	CASSQVSPSATYEQYF	TGCGCCAGCAGCCAAGTCAGCCCTAGCGCCACCTACGAGCAGTACTTC
-	TRBV10-1	-	TRBJ1-4	CASSEGDATNEKLFF	TGCGCCAGCAGTGAAGGGGATGCAACTAATGAAAAACTGTTTTTT
-	TRBV28	-	TRBJ2-3	CASGSTSTDTQYF	TGTGCCTCCGGGTCAACTAGCACAGATACGCAGTATTTT
-	TRBV7-9	-	TRBJ2-5	CASSSTAGQETQYF	TGTGCCAGCAGCTCCACCGCAGGCCAAGAGACCCAGTACTTC
-	TRBV27	-	TRBJ2-5	CASSSREGAFQETQYF	TGTGCCAGCAGCTCCCGCGAGGGAGCGTTCCAAGAGACCCAGTACTTC
-	TRBV4-1	TRBD2	TRBJ2-7	CASSSSKPGGHEQYF	TGCGCCAGCAGCTCCTCAAAGCCGGGAGGCCACGAGCAGTACTTC
-	TRBV29-1	TRBD2	TRBJ2-6	CSVEVLAGARGANVLTF	TGCAGCGTTGAAGTCCTAGCGGGGGCTCGAGGGGCCAACGTCCTGACTTTC
-	TRBV4-1	TRBD2	TRBJ2-5	CASSQERTSGQETQYF	TGCGCCAGCAGCCAAGAGCGGACTAGCGGACAAGAGACCCAGTACTTC
-	TRBV27	-	TRBJ1-1	CASRGTGNTEAFF	TGTGCCAGCAGGGGTACAGGGAATACTGAAGCTTTCTTT
-	TRBV19	-	TRBJ1-1	CASSKSIANTEAFF	TGTGCCAGTAGTAAAAGCATCGCGAACACTGAAGCTTTCTTT
few	TRBV19	-	TRBJ2-1	CASSSGIEQFF	TGTGCCAGTAGTAGCGGGATTGAGCAGTTCTTC
few	TRBV15	TRBD2	TRBJ2-3	CATSAAGLGGTSTDTQYF	TGTGCCACCAGCGCAGCGGGACTGGGGGGTACTAGCACAGATACGCAGTATTTT
-	TRBV11-2	TRBD2	TRBJ2-1	CASSPKGLAGEEQFF	TGTGCCAGCAGCCCCAAGGGACTAGCGGGAGAAGAGCAGTTCTTC
-	TRBV19	TRBD1	TRBJ1-1	CASSGQGQTEAFF	TGTGCCAGTAGCGGACAGGGGCAGACTGAAGCTTTCTTT
-	TRBV5-1	TRBD2	TRBJ2-1	CASSLVGGRVNEQFF	TGCGCCAGCAGCTTGGTGGGCGGGAGGGTAAATGAGCAGTTCTTC
-	TRBV7-2	TRBD2	TRBJ2-3	CASSSRPAGVSTDTQYF	TGTGCCAGCAGCTCCCGGCCAGCGGGAGTTAGCACAGATACGCAGTATTTT
-	TRBV15	TRBD2	TRBJ2-3	CATSRPGTSKSTDTQYF	TGTGCCACCAGCAGACCAGGGACTAGCAAGAGCACAGATACGCAGTATTTT
-	TRBV23-1	-	TRBJ1-2	CASSPGGVPPYTF	TGCGCCAGCAGTCCGGGGGGGGTGCCCCCCTACACCTTC
-	TRBV19	TRBD2	TRBJ2-1	CASRPLAGGSNEQFF	TGTGCCAGTAGACCCTTAGCGGGAGGTTCCAATGAGCAGTTCTTC
-	TRBV4-2	-	TRBJ2-3	CASSQAPPDTQYF	TGTGCCAGCAGCCAAGCCCCTCCAGATACGCAGTATTTT
-	TRBV30	TRBD1	TRBJ1-2	CAWSRQGAGYTF	TGTGCCTGGAGTAGACAGGGGGCTGGCTACACCTTC
-	TRBV4-1	-	TRBJ2-7	CASMGSRTYEQYF	TGCGCCAGCATGGGCTCCCGAACCTACGAGCAGTACTTC
-	TRBV4-1	TRBD1	TRBJ2-7	CASSHYPGQGTYEQYF	TGCGCCAGCAGCCATTATCCGGGACAGGGGACCTACGAGCAGTACTTC
few	TRBV2	-	TRBJ2-7	CASSEDGSEQYF	TGTGCCAGCAGTGAGGATGGGAGTGAGCAGTACTTC
-	TRBV3-1/TRBV3-2	-	TRBJ2-3	CASSQGYLSGTDTQYF	TGTGCCAGCAGCCAAGGCTACTTAAGCGGCACAGATACGCAGTATTTT
-	TRBV3-1/TRBV3-2	TRBD1	TRBJ2-7	CASSQAWGADRGNEEQYF	TGTGCCAGCAGCCAGGCATGGGGAGCTGACAGGGGAAACGAAGAGCAGTACTTC
-	TRBV5-1	TRBD2	TRBJ2-3	CASSLFGREGTDTQYF	TGCGCCAGCAGCTTATTTGGGCGGGAGGGCACAGATACGCAGTATTTT
-	TRBV7-8	TRBD1	TRBJ1-2	CASSLGHPGQGGGYTF	TGTGCCAGCAGCTTAGGACATCCGGGACAGGGAGGAGGCTACACCTTC
-	TRBV9	TRBD1	TRBJ1-2	CASSHRGDYGYTF	TGTGCCAGCAGCCACAGGGGTGACTATGGCTACACCTTC
few	TRBV27	TRBD2	TRBJ2-1	CASSLFPLAGAYNEQFF	TGTGCCAGCAGTTTATTCCCTCTAGCGGGAGCTTACAATGAGCAGTTCTTC
-	TRBV3-1/TRBV3-2	-	TRBJ2-1	CASSQVKSSYNEQFF	TGTGCCAGCAGCCAAGTGAAGAGCTCCTACAATGAGCAGTTCTTC
-	TRBV6-5	TRBD2	TRBJ2-7	CASNPSGSFHEQYF	TGTGCCAGCAACCCTAGCGGGAGTTTCCACGAGCAGTACTTC
-	TRBV7-6	TRBD1	TRBJ2-7	CASSLAWTGPYEQYF	TGTGCCAGCAGCTTAGCTTGGACAGGGCCCTACGAGCAGTACTTC
-	TRBV20-1	-	TRBJ1-5	CSASRSGGSNQPQHF	TGCAGTGCTAGTAGGTCCGGCGGAAGCAATCAGCCCCAGCATTTT
-	TRBV3-1/TRBV3-2	TRBD2	TRBJ2-4	CASSPPGRTSGRENIQYF	TGTGCCAGCAGCCCCCCGGGACGGACTAGCGGGAGAGAAAACATTCAGTACTTC
-	TRBV3-1/TRBV3-2	TRBD2	TRBJ2-7	CASSPGLAGGYEQYF	TGTGCCAGCAGCCCGGGACTAGCGGGAGGCTACGAGCAGTACTTC
-	TRBV6-2/TRBV6-3	-	TRBJ2-1	CASSGLFHNEQFF	TGTGCCAGCAGTGGACTGTTCCACAATGAGCAGTTCTTC
-	TRBV5-1	TRBD2	TRBJ2-7	CASSAGLGIYEQYF	TGCGCCAGCAGCGCGGGACTAGGAATCTACGAGCAGTACTTC
-	TRBV5-1	TRBD1	TRBJ1-5	CASSLEGGRGNQPQHF	TGCGCCAGCAGCTTGGAAGGGGGCCGGGGCAATCAGCCCCAGCATTTT
-	TRBV5-1	-	TRBJ1-2	CASTEETSIYGYTF	TGCGCCAGCACCGAAGAGACTTCAATCTATGGCTACACCTTC
few	TRBV15	-	TRBJ1-2	CATSRGGDGNYGYTF	TGTGCCACCAGCAGAGGGGGGGACGGGAACTATGGCTACACCTTC
-	TRBV11-2	-	TRBJ2-1	CASDLGVREQFF	TGTGCCAGCGACCTAGGCGTGCGGGAGCAGTTCTTC
-	TRBV7-8	TRBD1	TRBJ1-3	CASSEPGQTGNTIYF	TGTGCCAGCAGCGAACCGGGACAGACTGGAAACACCATATATTTT
many	TRBV9	TRBD1	TRBJ1-6	CASSARQGSSYNSPLHF	TGTGCCAGCAGCGCCAGACAGGGCAGCTCCTATAATTCACCCCTCCACTTT
-	TRBV7-3	TRBD2	TRBJ2-2	CASSLNRGGSTGELFF	TGTGCCAGCAGCTTAAATCGGGGGGGATCCACCGGGGAGCTGTTTTTT
-	TRBV24-1	TRBD2	TRBJ2-1	CATSGTIGLAGVGVEQFF	TGTGCCACCAGTGGTACGATTGGACTAGCGGGAGTGGGGGTTGAGCAGTTCTTC
few	TRBV24-1	-	TRBJ2-2	CATSETGRNTGELFF	TGTGCCACCAGTGAAACCGGGAGGAACACCGGGGAGCTGTTTTTT
few	TRBV2	TRBD2	TRBJ2-7	CASNFLAGGLDEQYF	TGTGCCAGCAACTTCCTAGCGGGAGGGTTAGACGAGCAGTACTTC
-	TRBV2	-	TRBJ1-5	CASSEWDTRQPQHF	TGTGCCAGCAGTGAATGGGACACTCGACAGCCCCAGCATTTT
-	TRBV5-1	TRBD2	TRBJ2-1	CASREFIGTSYNEQFF	TGCGCCAGCAGGGAATTTATCGGGACTAGCTACAATGAGCAGTTCTTC
-	TRBV7-2	-	TRBJ1-1	CASSLGQEVAYGTEAFF	TGTGCCAGCAGCTTAGGACAGGAAGTTGCATATGGCACTGAAGCTTTCTTT
-	TRBV5-1	-	TRBJ2-3	CASSSDLQGPDTQYF	TGCGCCAGCAGCTCCGATTTACAGGGCCCAGATACGCAGTATTTT
-	TRBV7-2	TRBD1	TRBJ2-2	CASSFTGGTGELFF	TGTGCCAGCAGCTTTACAGGGGGTACCGGGGAGCTGTTTTTT
-	TRBV5-1	TRBD1	TRBJ1-1	CASSSFPGQGTLEAFF	TGCGCCAGCAGCTCTTTCCCCGGACAGGGGACTCTTGAAGCTTTCTTT
-	TRBV6-4	TRBD1	TRBJ2-1	CASSDGTGGGNEQFF	TGTGCCAGCAGTGACGGGACAGGGGGAGGCAATGAGCAGTTCTTC